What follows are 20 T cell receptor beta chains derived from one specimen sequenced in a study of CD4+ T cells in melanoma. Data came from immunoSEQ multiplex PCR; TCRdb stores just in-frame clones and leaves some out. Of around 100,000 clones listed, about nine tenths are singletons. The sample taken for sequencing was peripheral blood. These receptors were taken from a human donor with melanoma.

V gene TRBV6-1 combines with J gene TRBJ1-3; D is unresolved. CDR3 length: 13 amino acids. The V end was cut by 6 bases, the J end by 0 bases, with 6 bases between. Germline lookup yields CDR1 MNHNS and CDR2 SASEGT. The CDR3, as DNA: TGTGCCAGCAGGCAGAACTCTGGAAACACCATATATTTT. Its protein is CASRQNSGNTIYF.

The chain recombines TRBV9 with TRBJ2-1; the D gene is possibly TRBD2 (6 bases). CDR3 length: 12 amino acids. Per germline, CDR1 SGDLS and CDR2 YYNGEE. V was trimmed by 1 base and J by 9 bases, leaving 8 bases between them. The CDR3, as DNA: TGTGCCAGCAGCGTATGGAGGGGTGAGCAGTTCTTC. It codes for CASSVWRGEQFF.

DNA for the CDR3: TGTGCCAGCAACGAACCTAGCGGGGGGCGAGAGACCCAGTACTTC. Translating gives CASNEPSGGRETQYF. The genes are TRBV28 and TRBJ2-5; 11 nucleotides line up with TRBD2. The CDR3 loop spans 15 amino acids. V shed 7 bases, J shed 4 bases, and the junction held 8 bases outside the gene matches. Germline V lookup: CDR1 MDHEN, CDR2 SYDVKM.

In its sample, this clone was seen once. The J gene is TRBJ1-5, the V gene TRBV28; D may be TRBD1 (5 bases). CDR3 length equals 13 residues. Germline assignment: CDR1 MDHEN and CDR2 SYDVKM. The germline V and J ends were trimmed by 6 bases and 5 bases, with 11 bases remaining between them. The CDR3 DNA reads TGTGCCAGCAGAGAGGGACTATATCAGCCCCAGCATTTT. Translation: CASREGLYQPQHF.

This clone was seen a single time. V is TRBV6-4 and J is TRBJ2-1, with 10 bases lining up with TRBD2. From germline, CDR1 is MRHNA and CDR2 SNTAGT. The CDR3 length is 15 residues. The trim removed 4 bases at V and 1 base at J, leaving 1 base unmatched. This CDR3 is CASSVTSGSYNEQFF. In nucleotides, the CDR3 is TGTGCCAGCAGTGTGACTAGCGGGTCCTACAATGAGCAGTTCTTC.

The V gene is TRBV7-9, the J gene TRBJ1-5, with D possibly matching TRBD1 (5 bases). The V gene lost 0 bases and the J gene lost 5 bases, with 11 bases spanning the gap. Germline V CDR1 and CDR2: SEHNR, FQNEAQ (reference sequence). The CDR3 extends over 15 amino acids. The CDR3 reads CASSLAPGTDQPQHF. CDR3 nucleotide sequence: TGTGCCAGCAGCTTAGCACCGGGGACGGATCAGCCCCAGCATTTT. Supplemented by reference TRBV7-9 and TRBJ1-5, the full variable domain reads DTGVSQNPRHKITKRGQNVTFRCDPISEHNRLYWYRQTLGQGPEFLTYFQNEAQLEKSRLLSDRFSAERPKGSFSTLEIQRTEQGDSAMYLCASSLAPGTDQPQHFGDGTRLSIL.

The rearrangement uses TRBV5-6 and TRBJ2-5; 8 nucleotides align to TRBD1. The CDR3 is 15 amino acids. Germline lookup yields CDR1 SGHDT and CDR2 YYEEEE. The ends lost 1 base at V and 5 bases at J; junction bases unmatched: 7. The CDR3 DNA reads TGTGCCAGCAGCTTGCGTCAGGGGGCCCGCGAGACCCAGTACTTC. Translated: CASSLRQGARETQYF.

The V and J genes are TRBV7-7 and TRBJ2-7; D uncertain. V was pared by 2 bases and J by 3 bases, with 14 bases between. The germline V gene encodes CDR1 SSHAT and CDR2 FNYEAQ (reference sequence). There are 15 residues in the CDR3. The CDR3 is CASSLSASSVYEQYF. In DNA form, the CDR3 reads TGTGCCAGCAGCTTATCAGCTAGTTCGGTCTACGAGCAGTACTTC.

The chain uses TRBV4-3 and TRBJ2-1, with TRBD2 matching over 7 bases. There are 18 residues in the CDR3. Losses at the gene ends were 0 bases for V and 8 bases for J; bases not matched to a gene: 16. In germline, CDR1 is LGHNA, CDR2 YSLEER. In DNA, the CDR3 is TGCGCCAGCAGCCAAGATGGGGTGGCTAGCGGTCCTCTGGATGAGCAGTTCTTC. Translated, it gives CASSQDGVASGPLDEQFF.

The CDR3 loop reads CASSTGTGTGQPQHF. CDR3 DNA sequence: TGCGCCAGCAGCACCGGGACAGGGACGGGTCAGCCCCAGCATTTT. V usage is TRBV5-1 and J usage is TRBJ1-5, with TRBD1 matching over 9 bases. J lost 6 bases, V lost 4 bases, and 8 bases had no gene match. CDR3 length: 15 residues. Per germline, CDR1 SGHRS and CDR2 YFSETQ.

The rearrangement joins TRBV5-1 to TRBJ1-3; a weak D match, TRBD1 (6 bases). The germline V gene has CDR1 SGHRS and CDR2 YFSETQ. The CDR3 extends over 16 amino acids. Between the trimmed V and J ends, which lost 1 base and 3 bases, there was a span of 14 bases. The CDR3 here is CASSLTPTGSGNTIYF. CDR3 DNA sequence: TGCGCCAGCAGCTTGACCCCCACAGGGAGTGGAAACACCATATATTTT. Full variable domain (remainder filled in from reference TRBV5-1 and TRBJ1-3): KAGVTQTPRYLIKTRGQQVTLSCSPISGHRSVSWYQQTPGQGLQFLFEYFSETQRNKGNFPGRFSGRQFSNSRSEMNVSTLELGDSALYLCASSLTPTGSGNTIYFGEGSWLTVV.

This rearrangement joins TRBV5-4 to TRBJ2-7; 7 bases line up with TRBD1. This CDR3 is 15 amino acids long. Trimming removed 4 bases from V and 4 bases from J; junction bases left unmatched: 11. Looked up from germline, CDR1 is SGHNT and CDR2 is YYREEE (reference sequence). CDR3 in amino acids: CASSLGTAKGYEQYF. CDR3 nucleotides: TGTGCCAGCAGCCTTGGGACAGCCAAGGGGTACGAGCAGTACTTC.

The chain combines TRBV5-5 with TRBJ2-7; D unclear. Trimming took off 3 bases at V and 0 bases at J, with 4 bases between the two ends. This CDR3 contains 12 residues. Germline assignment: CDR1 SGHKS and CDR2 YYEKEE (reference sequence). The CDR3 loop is CASSSYSYEQYF. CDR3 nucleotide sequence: TGTGCCAGCAGCTCGTACTCCTACGAGCAGTACTTC.

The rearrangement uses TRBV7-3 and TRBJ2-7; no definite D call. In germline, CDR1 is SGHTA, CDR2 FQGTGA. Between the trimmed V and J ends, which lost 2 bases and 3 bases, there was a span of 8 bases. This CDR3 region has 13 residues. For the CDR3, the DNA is TGTGCCAGCAGCTTACTGGGCCGCTACGAGCAGTACTTC. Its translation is CASSLLGRYEQYF.

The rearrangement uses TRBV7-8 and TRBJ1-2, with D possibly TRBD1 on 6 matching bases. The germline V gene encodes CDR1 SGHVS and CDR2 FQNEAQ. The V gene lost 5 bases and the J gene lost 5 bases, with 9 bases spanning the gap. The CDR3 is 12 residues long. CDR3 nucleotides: TGTGCCAGCAGCGAGGACAGTTATGGCTACACCTTC. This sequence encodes CASSEDSYGYTF.

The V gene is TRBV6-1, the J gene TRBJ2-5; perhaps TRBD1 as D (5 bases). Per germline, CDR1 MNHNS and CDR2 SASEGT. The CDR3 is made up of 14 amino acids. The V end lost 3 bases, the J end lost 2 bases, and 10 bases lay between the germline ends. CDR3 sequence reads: CASSDGAAQETQYF. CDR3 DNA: TGTGCCAGCAGTGATGGGGCAGCTCAAGAGACCCAGTACTTC.

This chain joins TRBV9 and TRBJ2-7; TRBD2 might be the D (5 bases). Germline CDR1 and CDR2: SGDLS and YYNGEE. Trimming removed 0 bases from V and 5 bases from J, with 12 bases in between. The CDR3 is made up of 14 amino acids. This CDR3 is CASSVAEDFHEQYF. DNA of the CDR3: TGTGCCAGCAGCGTAGCTGAGGACTTCCACGAGCAGTACTTC.

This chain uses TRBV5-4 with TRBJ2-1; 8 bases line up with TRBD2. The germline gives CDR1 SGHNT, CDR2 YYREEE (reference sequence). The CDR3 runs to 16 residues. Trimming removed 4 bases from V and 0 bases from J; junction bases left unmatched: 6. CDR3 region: CASSPREGSSYNEQFF. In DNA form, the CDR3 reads TGTGCCAGCAGCCCCCGGGAGGGAAGCTCCTACAATGAGCAGTTCTTC.

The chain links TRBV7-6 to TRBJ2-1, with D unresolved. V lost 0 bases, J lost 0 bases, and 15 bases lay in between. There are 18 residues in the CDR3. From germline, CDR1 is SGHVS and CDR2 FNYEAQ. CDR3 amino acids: CASSLALGSFSSYNEQFF. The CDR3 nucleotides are TGTGCCAGCAGCTTAGCGCTAGGCAGTTTTAGCTCCTACAATGAGCAGTTCTTC.

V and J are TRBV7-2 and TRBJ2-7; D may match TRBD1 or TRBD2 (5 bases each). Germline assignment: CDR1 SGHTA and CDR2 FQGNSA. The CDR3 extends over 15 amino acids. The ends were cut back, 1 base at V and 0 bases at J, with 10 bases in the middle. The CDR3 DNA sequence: TGTGCCAGCAGCTTAGTAGGGACCAGCTCCTACGAGCAGTACTTC. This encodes CASSLVGTSSYEQYF.